This TCR beta chain appears in the sequencing data of a study of blood T cell repertoires in COVID-19. Study-wide background: Both acute and convalescent COVID-19 samples were obtained from the United States, Italy and Spain. The cDNA or gDNA used as material had been derived from T cells, B-cell-depleted T cells, or PBMCs.

The CDR3 runs to 15 residues. Germline V gene sequence: CDR1 MGHRA, CDR2 YSYEKL. The V end lost 4 bases, the J end lost 0 bases, and 11 bases lay between the germline ends. The repertoire was sequenced with immunoSEQ multiplex PCR; TCRdb's copy has only in-frame clones and lacks some. Of 150,000 to 200,000 clones listed, approximately 86% are singletons. Donors were grouped by their self-reported clinical history. This receptor was taken from a man in his sixties who had recovered from COVID-19. Sequenced input: PBMCs or T cells enriched from blood (not recorded which). The V call is TRBV4-1, the J call TRBJ2-3, with D perhaps TRBD2 (5 bases). The CDR3 DNA reads as TGCGCCAGCAGCCGCGGGCAGACTAGCACAGATACGCAGTATTTT. This translates into CASSRGQTSTDTQYF.